This T cell receptor (beta chain) was documented in a study of human T cells and chemical hapten exposure. In this sample, this clonotype is medium-sized (0.01 to 0.1%). The sample's time point: patch test 2, 6 weeks after DPC sensitization. Treatment noted: therapeutic diphenylcyclopropenone sensitization with weekly scalp DPC. Researchers sampled blood before each patch test went on. Germline V gene sequence: CDR1 MNHEY, CDR2 SVGEGT. V lost 2 bases and J 9 bases, leaving 16 bases between the germline ends. This CDR3 contains 14 residues. Separate cDNA molecules received unique molecular identifiers, which the library attached to them. TCRdb reprocessed the RACE reads with MiXCR, giving one entry per CDR3 protein. The repertoire consists of 25,000 to 30,000 distinct CDR3 sequences, with 7.5% to 10% occurring once and the leading ten covering 6.6%.

The rearrangement uses TRBV6-2 or TRBV6-3 and TRBJ1-1; D may be TRBD1 (5 bases). Here the sequenced sample was whole blood, taken in connection with sensitization to the hapten diphenylcyclopropenone (DPC). This TCR was recovered from a man younger than 45 with alopecia areata. Some clones in this sample may be carry-over from other donors' samples. The CDR3 nucleotides are TGTGCCAGCAGTTACCTCACCGACAGCGCCCAAGCTTTCTTT. This encodes CASSYLTDSAQAFF.